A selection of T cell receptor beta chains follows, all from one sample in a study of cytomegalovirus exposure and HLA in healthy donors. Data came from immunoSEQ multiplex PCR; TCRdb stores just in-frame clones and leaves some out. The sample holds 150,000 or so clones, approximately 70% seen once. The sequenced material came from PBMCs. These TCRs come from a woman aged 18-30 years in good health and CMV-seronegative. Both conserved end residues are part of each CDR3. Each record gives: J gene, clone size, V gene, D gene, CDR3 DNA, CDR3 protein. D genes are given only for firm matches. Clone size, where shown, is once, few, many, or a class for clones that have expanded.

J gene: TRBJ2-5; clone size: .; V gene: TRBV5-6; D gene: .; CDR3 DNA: TGTGCCAGCAGCTTGCTGGGCGTAGAGACCCAGTACTTC; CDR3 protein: CASSLLGVETQYF
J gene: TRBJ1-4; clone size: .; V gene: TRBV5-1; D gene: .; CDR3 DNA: TGCGCCAGCAGCTTCAATCCGCCGGAGGGAAAACTGTTTTTT; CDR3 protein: CASSFNPPEGKLFF
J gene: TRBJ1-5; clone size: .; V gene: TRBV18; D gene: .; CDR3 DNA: TGTGCCAGCTCACCAGGGCAGTCCAATCAGCCCCAGCATTTT; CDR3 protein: CASSPGQSNQPQHF
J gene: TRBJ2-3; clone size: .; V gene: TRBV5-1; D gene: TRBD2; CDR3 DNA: TGCGCCAGCAGCTTGGAAGGCACTAGCGGGAGTGGAGATACGCAGTATTTT; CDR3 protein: CASSLEGTSGSGDTQYF
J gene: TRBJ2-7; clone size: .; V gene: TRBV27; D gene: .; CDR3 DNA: TGTGCCAGCAGTTTATCGAGAGGTGGCGAGCAGTACTTC; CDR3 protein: CASSLSRGGEQYF
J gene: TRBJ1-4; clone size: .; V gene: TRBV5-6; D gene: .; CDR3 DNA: TGTGCCAGCAGCTTGCAAGGACAGAGTAATGAAAAACTGTTTTTT; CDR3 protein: CASSLQGQSNEKLFF
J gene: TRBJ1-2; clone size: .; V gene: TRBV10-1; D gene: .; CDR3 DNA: TGCGCCAGCAGATCCAACAGAAATGGCTACACCTTC; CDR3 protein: CASRSNRNGYTF
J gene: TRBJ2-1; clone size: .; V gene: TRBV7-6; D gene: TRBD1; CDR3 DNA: TGTGCCAGCAGCTCCCTGGACCGGGACAGGGGTTATGAGCAGTTCTTC; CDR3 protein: CASSSLDRDRGYEQFF
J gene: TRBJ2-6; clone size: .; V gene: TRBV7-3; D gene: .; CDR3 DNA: TGTGCCAGCAGCTTAAAGGGGGTTGGCTCCTCTGGGGCCAACGTCCTGACTTTC; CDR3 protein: CASSLKGVGSSGANVLTF
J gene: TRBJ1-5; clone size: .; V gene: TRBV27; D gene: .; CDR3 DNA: TGTGCCAGCAGTCCCGCGGGGGGGGTCGGCAATCAGCCCCAGCATTTT; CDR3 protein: CASSPAGGVGNQPQHF
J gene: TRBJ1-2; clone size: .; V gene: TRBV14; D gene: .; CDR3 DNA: TGTGCCAGCAGCCTCACCTATTTCTATGGCTACACCTTC; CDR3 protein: CASSLTYFYGYTF
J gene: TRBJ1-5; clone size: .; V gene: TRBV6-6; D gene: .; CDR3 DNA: TGTGCCAGCAGCCGGACAGCTGGGGGCAATCAGCCCCAGCATTTT; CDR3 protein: CASSRTAGGNQPQHF
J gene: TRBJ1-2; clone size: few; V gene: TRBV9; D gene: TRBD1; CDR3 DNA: TGTGCCAGCAGCGCCGGACAGGCGAACTATGGCTACACCTTC; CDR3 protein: CASSAGQANYGYTF
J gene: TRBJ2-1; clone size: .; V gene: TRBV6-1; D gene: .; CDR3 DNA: TGTGCCACCGAGGAAAACAATGAGCAGTTCTTC; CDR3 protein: CATEENNEQFF
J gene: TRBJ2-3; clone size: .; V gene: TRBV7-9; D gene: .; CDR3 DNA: TGTGCCAGCAGCTTAAAGCAACCCACAGATACGCAGTATTTT; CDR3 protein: CASSLKQPTDTQYF
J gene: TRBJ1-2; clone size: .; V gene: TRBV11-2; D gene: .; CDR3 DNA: TGTGCCAGCAGCTTAGGGTACCAAGCGGGCTATGGCTACACCTTC; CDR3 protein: CASSLGYQAGYGYTF
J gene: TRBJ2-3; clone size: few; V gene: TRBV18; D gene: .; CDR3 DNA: TGTGCCAGCTCACCCCGGTCTGAACGAGATACGCAGTATTTT; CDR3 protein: CASSPRSERDTQYF
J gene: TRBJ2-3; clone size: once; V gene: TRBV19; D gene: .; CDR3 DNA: TGTGCCAGTAGTATCACAGGGAGAGATACGCAGTATTTT; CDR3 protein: CASSITGRDTQYF
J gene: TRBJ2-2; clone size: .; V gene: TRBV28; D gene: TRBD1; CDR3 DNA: TGTGCCAGCAGTTTCATCGGGACAGGGAACACCGGGGAGCTGTTTTTT; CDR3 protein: CASSFIGTGNTGELFF
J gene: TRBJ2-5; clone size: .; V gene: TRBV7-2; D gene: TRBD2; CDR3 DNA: TGTGCCAGCAGCTTAGGGACTAGCGGGGGAGAGACCCAGTACTTC; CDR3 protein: CASSLGTSGGETQYF
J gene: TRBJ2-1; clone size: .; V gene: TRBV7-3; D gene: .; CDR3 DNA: TGTGCCAGCAGCCCCTCCGCCCCCGCGGCCTCCTACAATGAGCAGTTCTTC; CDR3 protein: CASSPSAPAASYNEQFF
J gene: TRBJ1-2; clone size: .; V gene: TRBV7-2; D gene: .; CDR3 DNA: TGTGCCAGCAGCCAAGCGAACTATGGCTACACCTTC; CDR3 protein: CASSQANYGYTF
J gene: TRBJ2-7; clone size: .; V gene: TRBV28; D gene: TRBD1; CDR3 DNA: TGTGCCAGCAGACAGACAGGGAACTACGAGCAGTACTTC; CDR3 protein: CASRQTGNYEQYF
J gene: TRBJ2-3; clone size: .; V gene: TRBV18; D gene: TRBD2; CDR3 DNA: TGTGCCAGCTCACCGGTCGGGACTAGGGCGAACACAGATACGCAGTATTTT; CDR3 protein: CASSPVGTRANTDTQYF
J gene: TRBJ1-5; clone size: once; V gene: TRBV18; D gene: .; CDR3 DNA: TGTGCCAGCTCTCCAGGTAGAGTGGGCAATCAGCCCCAGCATTTT; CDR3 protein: CASSPGRVGNQPQHF
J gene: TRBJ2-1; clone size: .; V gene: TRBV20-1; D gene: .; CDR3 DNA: TGCAGCCGACGGGGGAACAATGAGCAGTTCTTC; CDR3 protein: CSRRGNNEQFF
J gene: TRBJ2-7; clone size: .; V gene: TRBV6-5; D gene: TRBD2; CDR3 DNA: TGTGCCAGCAGTTCCCGACTAGCGGGCAGGTACGAGCAGTACTTC; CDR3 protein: CASSSRLAGRYEQYF
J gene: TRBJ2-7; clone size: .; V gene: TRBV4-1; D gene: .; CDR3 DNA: TGCGCCAGCAGCCAAGTCCCCGGCTACGAGCAGTACTTC; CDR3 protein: CASSQVPGYEQYF
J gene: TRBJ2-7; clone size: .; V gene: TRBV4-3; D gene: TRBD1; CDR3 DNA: TGCGCCAGCAGCCAAGATGCGGACAGGGGGTTCTACGAGCAGTACTTC; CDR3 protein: CASSQDADRGFYEQYF
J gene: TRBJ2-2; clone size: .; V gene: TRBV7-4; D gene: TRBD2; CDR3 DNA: TGTGCCAGCAGCTTAGGCGAGCGGGAGGGCCGGGGCGGGGAGCTGTTTTTT; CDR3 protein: CASSLGEREGRGGELFF
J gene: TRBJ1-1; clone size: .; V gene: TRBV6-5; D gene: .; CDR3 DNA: TGTGCCAGCAGTTACATTCAGGGCGAAGCTTTCTTT; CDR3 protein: CASSYIQGEAFF
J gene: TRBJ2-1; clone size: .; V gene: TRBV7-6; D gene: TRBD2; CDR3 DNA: TGTGCCAGCAGGCTAGCGGGGGGGCCTTACAATGAGCAGTTCTTC; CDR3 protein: CASRLAGGPYNEQFF
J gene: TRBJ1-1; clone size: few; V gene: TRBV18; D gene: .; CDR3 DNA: TGTGCCAGCTGGCCCTCGCAGTCCCGGGGCACTGAAGCTTTCTTT; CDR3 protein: CASWPSQSRGTEAFF
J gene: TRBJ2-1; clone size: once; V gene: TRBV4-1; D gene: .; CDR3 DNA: TGCGCCAGCGCAGGGGTCTACAATGAGCAGTTCTTC; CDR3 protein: CASAGVYNEQFF
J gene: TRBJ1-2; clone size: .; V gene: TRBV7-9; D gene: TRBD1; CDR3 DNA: TGTGCCAGCAGCTTTGCGGGACAGGCGGTAATAGGCTACACCTTC; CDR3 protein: CASSFAGQAVIGYTF
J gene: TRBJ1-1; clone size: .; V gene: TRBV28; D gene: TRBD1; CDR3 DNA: TGTGCCAGCAGTTTATTGGACAGGGGAAACGCTTTCTTT; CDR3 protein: CASSLLDRGNAFF
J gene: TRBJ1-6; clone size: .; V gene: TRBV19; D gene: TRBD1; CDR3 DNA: TGTGCCAGTAGTACCCGGGACAGGGGGCTGTTCGGTAATTCACCCCTCCACTTT; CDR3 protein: CASSTRDRGLFGNSPLHF
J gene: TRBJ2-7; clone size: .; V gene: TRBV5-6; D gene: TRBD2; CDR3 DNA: TGTGCCAGCAGCATCCCGGGACTAGCGGGCACCTACGAGCAGTACTTC; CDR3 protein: CASSIPGLAGTYEQYF
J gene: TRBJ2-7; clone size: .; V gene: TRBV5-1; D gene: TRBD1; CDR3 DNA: TGCGCCAGCAGCTTGGGGGAAGGGACAGGGATCTCCTACGAGCAGTACTTC; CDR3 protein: CASSLGEGTGISYEQYF
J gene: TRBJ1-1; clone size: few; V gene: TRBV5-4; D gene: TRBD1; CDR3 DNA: TGTGCCAGCAGCGGAGAGCAGGGGGCTTTTGAAGCTTTCTTT; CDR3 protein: CASSGEQGAFEAFF
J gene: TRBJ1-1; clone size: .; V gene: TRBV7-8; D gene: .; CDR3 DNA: TGTGCCAGCAGCGTCTACAGGGTGCATCTGCCCATCGGTTCTGCGGACACTGAAGCTTTCTTT; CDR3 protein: CASSVYRVHLPIGSADTEAFF
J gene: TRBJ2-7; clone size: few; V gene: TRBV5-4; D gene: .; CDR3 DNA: TGTGCCAGCAGCTCTGACGGACGGGGCGAGCAGTACTTC; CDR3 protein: CASSSDGRGEQYF
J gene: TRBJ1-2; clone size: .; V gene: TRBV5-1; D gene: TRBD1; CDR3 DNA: TGCGTCAGCAGCTTGGACGCAGGGGGGACTGGCTACACCTTC; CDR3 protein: CVSSLDAGGTGYTF
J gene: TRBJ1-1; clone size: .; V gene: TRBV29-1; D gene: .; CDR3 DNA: TGCAGCGTTGATTGGGAGTATGGTGAAGCTTTCTTT; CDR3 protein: CSVDWEYGEAFF
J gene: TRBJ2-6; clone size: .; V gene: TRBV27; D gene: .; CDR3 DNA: TGTGCCAGCAGTCACTCTGGGGCCAACGTCCTGACTTTC; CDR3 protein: CASSHSGANVLTF
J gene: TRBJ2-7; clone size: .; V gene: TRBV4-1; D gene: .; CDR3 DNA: TGCGCCAGCAGCCAAGCAGCTAGCGCCCCCTACGAGCAGTACTTC; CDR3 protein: CASSQAASAPYEQYF
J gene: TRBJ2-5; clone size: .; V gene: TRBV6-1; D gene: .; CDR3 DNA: TGTGCCAGCCTTTTTCCATCCCAGAGGAAAGAGACCCAGTACTTC; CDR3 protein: CASLFPSQRKETQYF
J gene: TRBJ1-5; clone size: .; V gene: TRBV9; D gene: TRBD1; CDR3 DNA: TGTGCCAGCTCGGGGGGACAGGGAGAGAATCAGCCCCAGCATTTT; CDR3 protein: CASSGGQGENQPQHF
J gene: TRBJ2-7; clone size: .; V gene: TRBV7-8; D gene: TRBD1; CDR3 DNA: TGTGCCAGCAGCTTGAGGGGGCGGGACGAGCAGTACTTC; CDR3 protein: CASSLRGRDEQYF
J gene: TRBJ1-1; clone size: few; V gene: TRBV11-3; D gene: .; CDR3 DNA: TGTGCCAGCAGCCGCGACAGGAACACTGAAGCTTTCTTT; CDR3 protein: CASSRDRNTEAFF
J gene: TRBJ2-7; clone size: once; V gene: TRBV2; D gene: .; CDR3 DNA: TGTGCCAGCAGTGAGCCACGTGGACTTTCCTACGAGCAGTACTTC; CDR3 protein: CASSEPRGLSYEQYF
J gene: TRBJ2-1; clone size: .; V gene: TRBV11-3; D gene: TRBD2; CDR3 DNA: TGTGCCAGCAGCTCTCCGGGGGGGCCCAATGAGCAGTTCTTC; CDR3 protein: CASSSPGGPNEQFF
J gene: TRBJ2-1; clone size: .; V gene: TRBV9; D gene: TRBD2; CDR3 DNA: TGTGCCAGCAGCGTCGGACTAGAAGGGGACAATGAGCAGTTCTTC; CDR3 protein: CASSVGLEGDNEQFF